Below, 21 T cell receptor beta chains from the same sample are listed, as sequenced in a study of a mutant IDH1 vaccine in newly diagnosed glioma. The repertoire was sequenced with immunoSEQ multiplex PCR; TCRdb's copy has only in-frame clones and lacks some. The data show about 42,000 clones, with approximately 85% seen just once and around 1.8% held by the top ten. The time point is: week 5, during vaccination. Topical imiquimod accompanied each vaccine dose, which consisted of 300 ug of mutant IDH1 20-mer peptide. Their specific antigens are unknown. The source was PBMCs, collected from a glioma patient whose treatment included an IDH1 peptide vaccine. The receptors shown here come from a man aged 35 to 55 with glioma.

CDR3 sequence: CASSQAPGQEVGYTF. In DNA, the CDR3 is TGCGCCAGCAGCCAAGCTCCGGGACAGGAGGTTGGCTACACCTTC. This rearrangement joins TRBV4-3 to TRBJ1-2; 8 nucleotides match TRBD1. Germline CDR1 is LGHNA and CDR2 is YSLEER. The J segment lost 7 bases and the V segment lost 1 base, leaving 8 bases of the junction unmatched. The CDR3 runs 15 residues.

V and J are TRBV6-5 and TRBJ2-5; TRBD2 matches at 9 bases. The germline CDR1 and CDR2 sequences are MNHEY and SVGAGI. Trimming took 5 bases from V and 4 from J; bases not matched to a gene: 5. This CDR3 region has 14 residues. In DNA form, the CDR3 reads TGTGCCAGCAGTCTTCATAGCGGGAGAGAGACCCAGTACTTC. Residues: CASSLHSGRETQYF.

This chain connects TRBV13 to TRBJ1-4, with a possible D match to TRBD1 (5 bases). V lost 5 bases, J lost 4 bases, and 11 bases lay in between. CDR3 length equals 14 residues. Germline V gene sequence: CDR1 PRHDT, CDR2 FYEKMQ (reference sequence). In DNA form, the CDR3 reads TGTGCCAGCAGCCGACGTAGGGGTAATGAAAAACTGTTTTTT. As protein: CASSRRRGNEKLFF.

This clone was seen a handful of times. This rearrangement joins TRBV6-5 to TRBJ1-4; D ambiguous. There are 14 residues in the CDR3. The V end lost 0 bases, the J end lost 7 bases, and 9 bases lay between the germline ends. CDR1 is MNHEY and CDR2 is SVGAGI in the germline V gene. CDR3 sequence: CASSYSVGGEKLFF. The CDR3 bases are TGTGCCAGCAGTTACTCGGTGGGCGGTGAAAAACTGTTTTTT.

This chain joins TRBV7-2 and TRBJ2-1; D gene ambiguous. Germline lookup yields CDR1 SGHTA and CDR2 FQGNSA. CDR3 size: 14 residues. The V end was cut by 10 bases, the J end by 1 base, with 14 bases between. The CDR3 is CATLELTSYNEQFF. For the CDR3, the DNA is TGTGCCACCTTAGAGCTGACTTCCTACAATGAGCAGTTCTTC. Supplemented by reference TRBV7-2 and TRBJ2-1, the full variable domain reads GAGVSQSPSNKVTEKGKDVELRCDPISGHTALYWYRQSLGQGLEFLIYFQGNSAPDKSGLPSDRFSAERTGGSVSTLTIQRTQQEDSAVYLCATLELTSYNEQFFGPGTRLTVL.

Remarks on this clone: Other DNA sequences in the sample encode the same CDR3. The chain combines TRBV19 with TRBJ1-5; possible D gene TRBD1, 6 bases. Germline V gene sequence: CDR1 LNHDA, CDR2 SQIVND (reference sequence). V shed 3 bases and J shed 1 base, with 10 bases lying between them. This CDR3 contains 15 residues. As DNA, the CDR3 is TGTGCCAGTAGTATCGGAGGGGGGAGCAATCAGCCCCAGCATTTT. Translating it yields CASSIGGGSNQPQHF.

J is TRBJ2-1 and V is TRBV4-2, with 9 nucleotides matching TRBD1. J was trimmed by 8 bases and V by 4 bases; bases with no gene match: 15. CDR3 size: 17 residues. Germline-derived CDR1 and CDR2 are LGHNA and YNFKEQ. This CDR3 reads CASSRAQGQGGFDEQFF. The CDR3 coding sequence is TGTGCCAGCAGCCGAGCCCAGGGACAGGGTGGGTTCGATGAGCAGTTCTTC.

The chain combines TRBV10-3 with TRBJ1-4, with D hard to call. V lost 6 bases and J 5 bases, leaving 10 bases between the germline ends. The CDR3 has 13 amino acids. Germline CDR1 is ENHRY and CDR2 is SYGVKD. The CDR3 sequence is CAIRDPENEKLFF. The CDR3 region has the DNA TGTGCCATCAGGGACCCGGAAAATGAAAAACTGTTTTTT.

V and J are TRBV4-2 and TRBJ1-2; 9 nucleotides align to TRBD1. V lost 1 base, J lost 14 bases, and 8 bases stayed unmatched. The CDR3 totals 13 residues. Germline CDR1 is LGHNA and CDR2 is YNFKEQ. The CDR3 DNA is TGTGCCAGCAGCCAAGTGTTGAGACAGGGGGAAACCTTC. It yields the protein CASSQVLRQGETF.

This chain joins TRBV10-3 and TRBJ1-6; a weak D match, TRBD1 (5 bases). Germline CDR1 ENHRY, CDR2 SYGVKD. This CDR3 spans 13 amino acids. Trimming took 8 bases from V and 8 from J, leaving 13 bases between them. The CDR3 reads CAIRGGGDSPLHF. DNA for the CDR3: TGTGCCATCCGGGGGGGAGGGGATTCACCCCTCCACTTT.

The chain employs TRBV9 and TRBJ1-4; no clear D gene. There are 15 residues in the CDR3. V was trimmed by 0 bases and J by 8 bases, leaving 14 bases between them. Germline values: CDR1 SGDLS, CDR2 YYNGEE. The CDR3 loop reads CASSVGDILGEKLFF. Written as DNA, the CDR3 is TGTGCCAGCAGCGTAGGAGACATCTTGGGGGAAAAACTGTTTTTT.

V gene TRBV11-2 combines with J gene TRBJ1-4, with D uncertain. The CDR3 is 14 amino acids. With 5 bases removed from V and 0 bases from J, the gap between germline ends came to 7 bases. CDR1 and CDR2 (germline): SGHAT, FQNNGV. The CDR3 DNA follows: TGTGCCAGCAGCCTAGGACCAACTAATGAAAAACTGTTTTTT. Residues: CASSLGPTNEKLFF.

Turning to this clone: Sequence at one end of the junction differs from germline and may be a read error. The rearrangement joins TRBV5-1 to TRBJ1-1, with 9 bases lining up with TRBD1. The germline V gene has CDR1 SGHRS and CDR2 YFSETQ. The length of the CDR3 is 14 residues. Here the CDR3 reads CTSSQGQGYTEAFF. The CDR3, as DNA: TGCACCAGCAGCCAGGGACAGGGTTACACTGAAGCTTTCTTT.

By proportion, this clone is medium-sized. The chain has TRBV19 and TRBJ1-1; D ambiguous. The CDR3 has 12 residues. The ends were cut back, 7 bases at V and 1 base at J, with 7 bases in the middle. Germline CDR1 is LNHDA and CDR2 is SQIVND (reference sequence). This CDR3 reads CASNDKNTEAFF. CDR3 DNA: TGTGCCAGTAACGACAAGAACACTGAAGCTTTCTTT.

V usage is TRBV5-1 and J usage is TRBJ1-2, with D possibly matching TRBD1 (5 bases). Trimming took 4 bases from V and 8 from J, leaving 15 bases between them. CDR1 SGHRS and CDR2 YFSETQ come from the germline V gene. The CDR3 runs 13 residues. In DNA form, the CDR3 reads TGCGCCAGCAGCCCAACAGGTGTTGGGGGCTACACCTTC. The encoded protein is CASSPTGVGGYTF.

The chain has TRBV27 and TRBJ2-7; D might be TRBD1 (5 bases). This CDR3 has 13 amino acids. V lost 3 bases and J 3 bases, leaving 9 bases between the germline ends. CDR1 is MNHEY and CDR2 is SMNVEV in the germline V gene (reference sequence). CDR3 amino acids: CASSFQGNYEQYF. CDR3 nucleotides: TGTGCCAGCAGTTTCCAGGGAAACTACGAGCAGTACTTC.

A few counts support this clone. The chain couples TRBV9 to TRBJ1-1; D remains unclear. V lost 4 bases, J lost 0 bases, and 7 bases lay in between. CDR3 size: 13 residues. Germline loops: CDR1 SGDLS, CDR2 YYNGEE. DNA of the CDR3: TGTGCCAGCAGCCCCCGGTTGAACACTGAAGCTTTCTTT. Translated, it gives CASSPRLNTEAFF.

This chain uses TRBV7-8 with TRBJ1-3; TRBD1 aligns across 10 bases. The CDR3 runs 15 residues. V was clipped by 5 bases and J by 6 bases; unmatched bases: 7. The germline V gene encodes CDR1 SGHVS and CDR2 FQNEAQ. The CDR3 region is CASSPWTGGENTIYF. The CDR3 region has the DNA TGTGCCAGCAGCCCGTGGACAGGGGGGGAAAACACCATATATTTT.

Written as DNA, the CDR3 is TGTGCCAGCAGCCCGAATTCACAGGGTACGCAGTATTTT. Protein sequence: CASSPNSQGTQYF. The V gene is TRBV7-2, the J gene TRBJ2-3; a weak D match, TRBD1 (6 bases). Trimming cost V 5 bases and J 8 bases, with 14 bases left between them. CDR3 length: 13 amino acids. Germline CDR1 reads SGHTA; CDR2 reads FQGNSA.

The V call is TRBV19, the J call TRBJ1-1; weak D call: TRBD1 (6 bases). The CDR3 contains 14 residues. V was clipped by 1 base and J by 10 bases, with 16 bases between them. CDR1 LNHDA and CDR2 SQIVND come from the germline V gene (reference sequence). CDR3 loop: CASSIVGAGDGAFF. The CDR3 DNA is TGTGCCAGTAGTATAGTGGGGGCGGGAGATGGAGCTTTCTTT.

The gene calls are TRBV6-1 and TRBJ1-1, with D perhaps matching TRBD1 (5 bases). The CDR3 loop spans 14 amino acids. The V end lost 4 bases, the J end lost 3 bases, and 12 bases lay between the germline ends. Germline CDR1 MNHNS, CDR2 SASEGT. In nucleotides, the CDR3 is TGTGCCAGCAGTGCCAGGGAGGTCGACACTGAAGCTTTCTTT. Its translation: CASSAREVDTEAFF.